The T cell receptor (beta chain) under discussion was sequenced for a study of blood T cell repertoires in COVID-19. Study-level information: PBMCs, B-cell-depleted T cells, or T cells were the source of the cDNA or gDNA that made up the material.

Trimming pared 1 base from V and 5 bases from J, leaving 11 bases between. The CDR3 runs 14 residues. Germline CDR1 is MDHEN and CDR2 is SYDVKM. Profiled with immunoSEQ multiplex PCR; TCRdb holds only in-frame clones, not every one. The table lists about 350,000 clones, roughly 90% of them singletons. The study recruited people aged about 18 to 95 years across around 23 US areas. Donors were grouped by their self-reported clinical history. A PCR-confirmed or clinician-diagnosed COVID-19 case had contacted exposed participants within 2 weeks of entry. Sequencing used PBMCs or T cells enriched from blood (not recorded which). The gene calls are TRBV28 and TRBJ2-5; D may be TRBD1 (5 bases). The receptor was derived from a young woman who had been exposed to COVID-19. The chain's CDR3 is CASSLSAGWETQYF. As DNA, the CDR3 is TGTGCCAGCAGTTTATCGGCAGGGTGGGAGACCCAGTACTTC.